Each of the 18 T cell receptor beta chains below was sequenced from the same sample in a study of cytomegalovirus exposure and HLA in healthy donors. PCR primers comprised 60 Vbeta and 13 Jbeta primers. The method was immunoSEQ multiplex PCR; TCRdb's version includes in-frame clones alone and lacks a portion of them. The sample includes about 140,000 clones, 70% to 85% of them seen just once. Sequenced input: PBMCs. The receptors come from an older woman in good health and CMV-seropositive.

The genes are TRBV19 and TRBJ2-2; perhaps TRBD1 as D (6 bases). Trimming stripped 10 bases from V and 3 bases from J, with 12 bases between. Germline V gene sequence: CDR1 LNHDA, CDR2 SQIVND (reference sequence). This CDR3 has 13 residues. CDR3 sequence reads: CATPKGDTGELFF. The CDR3 DNA sequence: TGTGCCACTCCTAAGGGGGACACCGGGGAGCTGTTTTTT.

This sequence joins TRBV7-2 and TRBJ2-3, with 9 nucleotides matching TRBD2. The length of the CDR3 is 15 residues. Looked up from germline, CDR1 is SGHTA and CDR2 is FQGNSA. V trimming: 6 bases; J trimming: 4 bases; junction bases outside the gene matches: 8. CDR3 region: CASRPGLAGPDTQYF. CDR3 nucleotide sequence: TGTGCCAGCAGGCCTGGGCTAGCGGGACCAGATACGCAGTATTTT. The whole variable domain, filled in from reference TRBV7-2 and TRBJ2-3, reads GAGVSQSPSNKVTEKGKDVELRCDPISGHTALYWYRQSLGQGLEFLIYFQGNSAPDKSGLPSDRFSAERTGGSVSTLTIQRTQQEDSAVYLCASRPGLAGPDTQYFGPGTRLTVL.

V gene TRBV19 combines with J gene TRBJ1-5; D call uncertain. This CDR3 contains 12 residues. The ends were cut back, 8 bases at V and 7 bases at J, with 12 bases in the middle. Germline V CDR1 and CDR2: LNHDA, SQIVND (reference sequence). The CDR3 DNA follows: TGTGCCAGTGGGAGGACCGGACAGCCCCAGCATTTT. It codes for CASGRTGQPQHF. The full variable domain, rest sourced from reference TRBV19 and TRBJ1-5, is DGGITQSPKYLFRKEGQNVTLSCEQNLNHDAMYWYRQDPGQGLRLIYYSQIVNDFQKGDIAEGYSVSREKKESFPLTVTSAQKNPTAFYLCASGRTGQPQHFGDGTRLSIL.

V and J are TRBV25-1 and TRBJ2-7, with D tentatively TRBD1 (5 bases). This CDR3 is 13 amino acids long. Germline V gene sequence: CDR1 MGHDK, CDR2 SYGVNS. Trimming cost V 4 bases and J 2 bases, with 9 bases left between them. The CDR3 sequence: CASSGLGPYEQYF. The CDR3, as DNA: TGTGCCAGCAGTGGCCTGGGGCCCTACGAGCAGTACTTC.

The count of this clone is one. V gene TRBV5-4 combines with J gene TRBJ2-6; D is possibly TRBD1 (6 bases). The V gene's germline CDR1 is SGHNT and CDR2 YYREEE (reference sequence). The length of the CDR3 is 16 residues. Trimming stripped 4 bases from V and 0 bases from J, with 11 bases between. DNA of the CDR3: TGTGCCAGCAGCGCGACAGGCCCCTCTGGGGCCAACGTCCTGACTTTC. This gives the protein CASSATGPSGANVLTF.

The genes are TRBV4-3 and TRBJ2-2; D is uncertain. This CDR3 is built from 14 residues. Germline V gene lookup returns CDR1 LGHNA and CDR2 YSLEER. The V end lost 0 bases, the J end lost 5 bases, and 7 bases lay between the germline ends. The CDR3 protein is CASSQDPRTGELFF. CDR3 nucleotides: TGCGCCAGCAGCCAAGATCCCCGGACCGGGGAGCTGTTTTTT.

The chain carries TRBV4-2 and TRBJ2-4, with TRBD1 identical over 9 bases. The CDR3 runs 17 residues. With V trimmed by 1 base and J by 0 bases, 4 bases remained unmatched. The germline gives CDR1 LGHNA, CDR2 YNFKEQ. CDR3 loop: CASSQAGQGLAKNIQYF. Written as DNA, the CDR3 is TGTGCCAGCAGCCAAGCAGGACAGGGGCTAGCCAAAAACATTCAGTACTTC.

This clone was detected only a few times. The V gene is TRBV7-9, the J gene TRBJ2-7; possibly TRBD2 for D (5 bases). Trimming left V 5 bases short and J 0 bases short, with 8 bases between. CDR1 SEHNR and CDR2 FQNEAQ come from the germline V gene (reference sequence). The CDR3 loop spans 13 amino acids. The chain's CDR3 is CASSREVSYEQYF. As DNA, the CDR3 is TGTGCCAGCAGCCGGGAAGTCTCCTACGAGCAGTACTTC.

The genes are TRBV7-8 and TRBJ1-2, with TRBD1 matching over 11 bases. The J segment lost 4 bases and the V segment lost 5 bases, leaving 9 bases of the junction unmatched. The CDR3 contains 16 residues. Germline V lookup: CDR1 SGHVS, CDR2 FQNEAQ. In nucleotides, the CDR3 is TGTGCCAGCAGCCGGCGGACAGGGGGCTTAATCTATGGCTACACCTTC. Translation: CASSRRTGGLIYGYTF.

The J gene is TRBJ1-5, the V gene TRBV6-5; the D gene is possibly TRBD1 (5 bases). Germline values: CDR1 MNHEY, CDR2 SVGAGI. The V end lost 6 bases, the J end lost 3 bases, and 12 bases lay between the germline ends. The CDR3 is 14 residues long. The CDR3 bases are TGTGCCAGCAGACTCAGGGCCACCAATCAGCCCCAGCATTTT. Its translation is CASRLRATNQPQHF.

The rearrangement joins TRBV5-3 to TRBJ1-3, with 7 bases fitting TRBD1. TRBV5-3 is assigned to the ORF class and has an uncertain function. The J segment lost 3 bases and the V segment lost 4 bases, leaving 10 bases of the junction unmatched. The CDR3 length is 16 residues. In nucleotides, the CDR3 is TGTGCCAGAAGCACCCACAGGGGATCGTGTGGAAACACCATATATTTT. It translates to CARSTHRGSCGNTIYF.

The V call is TRBV2, the J call TRBJ2-5; TRBD2 matches 7 bases. The J call may be faulty, since TRBJ2-7 better matches the DNA end. The CDR3 runs to 14 residues. Looked up from germline, CDR1 is SNHLY and CDR2 is FYNNEI. The CDR3 coding sequence is TGTGCCAGCAGTGATGGGGGAGGGAGGTACGAGCAGTACTTC. It translates to CASSDGGGRYEQYF.

V and J are TRBV28 and TRBJ1-1; D unresolved. Germline-derived CDR1 and CDR2 are MDHEN and SYDVKM. The CDR3 totals 12 residues. V was pared by 2 bases and J by 5 bases, with 6 bases between. The CDR3 here is CASSLRQTEAFF. CDR3 bases: TGTGCCAGCAGTTTAAGACAAACTGAAGCTTTCTTT.

V and J are TRBV5-1 and TRBJ2-7; possible D gene TRBD2, 7 bases. CDR1 is SGHRS, CDR2 YFSETQ, per germline. V was pared by 4 bases and J by 5 bases, with 16 bases between. The CDR3 loop spans 14 amino acids. CDR3 DNA sequence: TGCGCCAGCAGCAGGGGGGAGGGGGGTAACGAGCAGTACTTC. Translation: CASSRGEGGNEQYF. The variable domain in full, with the rest retrieved from reference TRBV5-1 and TRBJ2-7, is KAGVTQTPRYLIKTRGQQVTLSCSPISGHRSVSWYQQTPGQGLQFLFEYFSETQRNKGNFPGRFSGRQFSNSRSEMNVSTLELGDSALYLCASSRGEGGNEQYFGPGTRLTVT.

The chain combines TRBV28 with TRBJ2-7, with 8 bases aligning to TRBD2. The CDR3 extends over 15 amino acids. Trimming took 5 bases from V and 0 from J; bases not matched to a gene: 6. Germline CDR1 is MDHEN and CDR2 is SYDVKM. The CDR3 reads CASSQLAGSSYEQYF. CDR3 sequence (DNA): TGTGCCAGCAGTCAATTAGCGGGGAGCTCCTACGAGCAGTACTTC.

This clone was found a few times. V is TRBV5-1 and J is TRBJ2-3; weak D call: TRBD2 (6 bases). Trimming removed 5 bases from V and 2 bases from J, with 12 bases in between. In germline, CDR1 is SGHRS, CDR2 YFSETQ. The CDR3 sequence is 14 residues long. CDR3 residues: CASSNGGFTDTQYF. The CDR3 bases are TGCGCCAGCAGTAACGGGGGTTTCACAGATACGCAGTATTTT.

The V and J genes are TRBV29-1 and TRBJ2-5; D is perhaps TRBD2 (5 bases). In germline, CDR1 is SQVTM, CDR2 ANQGSEA. The CDR3 is made up of 17 amino acids. V lost 4 bases and J 0 bases, leaving 21 bases between the germline ends. This CDR3 reads CSVVGVREQQYQETQYF. CDR3 DNA: TGCAGCGTTGTAGGTGTCCGGGAACAACAGTACCAAGAGACCCAGTACTTC.

V and J are TRBV28 and TRBJ1-1; 9 nucleotides match TRBD1. The CDR3 sequence is 15 residues long. CDR1 and CDR2 (germline): MDHEN, SYDVKM. V was clipped by 7 bases and J by 4 bases; unmatched bases: 10. The CDR3 is CASIQTGGGGTEAFF. Here the CDR3 DNA reads TGTGCCAGCATACAGACAGGGGGTGGGGGCACTGAAGCTTTCTTT.